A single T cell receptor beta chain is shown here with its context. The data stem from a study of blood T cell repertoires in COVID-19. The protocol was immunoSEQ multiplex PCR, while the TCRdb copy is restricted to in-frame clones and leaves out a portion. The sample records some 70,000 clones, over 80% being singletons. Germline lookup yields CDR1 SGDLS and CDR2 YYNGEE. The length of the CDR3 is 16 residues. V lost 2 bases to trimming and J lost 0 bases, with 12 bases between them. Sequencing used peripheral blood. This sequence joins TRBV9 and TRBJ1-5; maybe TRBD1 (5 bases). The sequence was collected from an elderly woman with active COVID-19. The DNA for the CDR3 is TGTGCCAGCAGCGTCGCGAGACAGTATAGCAATCAGCCCCAGCATTTT. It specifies CASSVARQYSNQPQHF.